The T cell receptor (beta chain) described here comes from a study of early stage breast cancer tumors (dated by TCRdb to 2015 to 2018). About the investigation overall: Of the approximately 15 invasive breast tumors, approximately 11 were found to be estrogen receptor-positive, progesterone receptor-positive and HER2-negative. About 70% of the 12 ER+/PR+/HER2- tumors were invasive ductal carcinomas, while the other four were invasive lobular carcinomas. A read coverage of roughly 10-fold per sample was achieved on average. A total of 2.7 million or so templates, representing under 1.1 million unique clonotypes, were detected across all samples.

This clone was seen only a few times. The antigen it binds to is not known. Per-base quality was not reported, and no clone a single base away is much larger than it. Broad study findings and their caveats: Repertoires from blood and normal breast were more alike than repertoires from blood and tumor, and in 14 of 16 patients, comparing each tissue with blood separated tumor from normal. Sequencing bulk genomic DNA from unsorted cells could not capture chain pairing or functional markers like CD4, CD8 and FOXP3. Enriched TCRB sequences shared across patients were mostly commonly generated sequences, unlikely to play an important role in the tumor microenvironment. Because the cohort was small, analysis by tumor subtype was not possible. About 2.7-fold higher T cell density and higher clonality were observed in tumors than in adjacent normal breast tissue.

The study profiled bulk TCR beta-chain repertoires in matched peripheral blood, tumor and adjacent normal breast tissue taken from approximately 15 patients with early-stage breast cancer. Before surgery, roughly 5-10 mL of whole blood was collected in EDTA tubes and processed within 2 hours. Ficoll-Paque centrifugation in SepMate-50 tubes was used to isolate peripheral blood mononuclear cells. For storage in liquid nitrogen, PBMCs were cryopreserved as aliquots of about 1.9 to 4 million cells in about 90% FBS with about 10% DMSO. Genomic DNA was extracted with the Qiagen AllPrep DNA/RNA Mini kit. Two independent genomic DNA replicates were amplified for each sample, with approximately 0.5 ug used for blood and approximately 1.5 ug for tumor or normal breast. Following the manufacturer's instructions, the ImmunoSeq Intro kit was used to carry out TCRB sequencing on genomic DNA. Multiplex PCR was run for 31 cycles using proprietary primers and spike-in control sequences for absolute quantification. Single-end 150-bp reads were used to sequence an 87-bp fragment covering the CDR3 and the flanking V and J genes. Each lane of an Illumina MiSeq using version 3.0 chemistry carried seven multiplexed samples, with two replicates per sample. Per the original workflow: The vendor's proprietary pipeline handled the raw data processing, merging both replicates into a single result for each sample. To define clonotypes, the study grouped productive rearrangements that shared the V-gene family, CDR3 amino acid sequence and J-gene segment. To compute clonality, the normalized Shannon entropy (Pielou evenness) of TCRB abundances was subtracted from 1. T cell density was estimated as total templates divided by the number of input cells, with the number of input cells inferred from the DNA input amount. Total repertoire diversity and clonality were estimated with Recon using default parameters. Clonotypes with over 0.1% abundance in tumor and at least 32-fold higher abundance in tumor than in normal breast were defined as tumor-enriched. The immuneACCESS repertoire file appears here via TCRdb, limited to in-frame rearrangements. These files lack a portion of the clones; in checked studies, under half of the deficit traces to unresolved V genes, and the cause of the others is not known. D and trimming were read from the DNA, whereas the V and J calls and clone size are those reported in that table. In all, the sample holds over 45,000 clones, and about 83% of those were seen once. Of the sample, 1.3% to 1.5% is held by the ten largest clones.

This clonotype was obtained from a person aged 45 to 59 with breast cancer. Sequencing used blood.

The CDR3 region reads CAWLKVEPGYTYNSPLHF. The nucleotide sequence is given as TGTGCCTGGTTAAAGGTCGAACCCGGTTATACCTATAATTCACCCCTCCACTTT. The chain uses TRBV30 and TRBJ1-6, with no D gene named confidently. V loses 5 bases, J loses 2 bases, and the germline ends lie 22 bases apart. The CDR3 runs 18 residues from the cysteine to the phenylalanine. Left in the record is the CDR3 DNA by itself, 54 bases read in frame from the first base. Taken from the germline V gene (reference sequence), the CDR1 and CDR2 loops are GTSNPN and SVGIG.